This T cell receptor beta chain derives from a study of T cell responses to AZD1222 COVID-19 vaccine. V lost 4 bases and J lost 0; bases outside the gene matches: 0. The germline V gene encodes CDR1 MNHNY and CDR2 SVGAGI (reference sequence). The length of the CDR3 is 14 residues. The table lists this clone with a few counts. The method was immunoSEQ multiplex PCR; TCRdb's version includes in-frame clones alone and lacks a portion of them. This table has about 140,000 clones, about nine tenths appearing once. Sequenced here: peripheral blood, sampled on day 0 of AZD1222 vaccination. The sequence was obtained from an adult in good health. The chain couples TRBV6-6 to TRBJ1-3, with TRBD1 identical over 7 bases. The chain's CDR3 is CASSWDSSGNTIYF. CDR3 DNA: TGTGCCAGCAGTTGGGACAGCTCTGGAAACACCATATATTTT.